Presented here are 32 T cell receptor beta chains from one specimen sequenced in a study of T-cell reconstitution after alpha-beta-depleted transplantation in children. Preparation of the TCRbeta library was carried out with unique molecular identifiers. TCRdb called the PCR reads again in MiXCR, with one record for every CDR3 protein. Of roughly 150,000 distinct CDR3 sequences listed, around 10% were seen once; the top ten hold less than 15%. The sample was PBMCs, taken before TCRalphabeta/CD19-depleted stem cell transplant. The receptor source for this set is a boy aged 2 to 9 with acute myeloid leukemia, due to receive a stem cell transplant.

This clonotype was seen at least ten times. The CDR3: CAIEGPLVTGELFF. In DNA form, the CDR3 reads TGTGCCATTGAGGGGCCCTTGGTTACCGGGGAGCTGTTTTTT. The V call is TRBV7-8, the J call TRBJ2-2; the D call may be TRBD1 or TRBD2 (5 bases each). CDR1 and CDR2 from the germline V gene are SGHVS and FQNEAQ. This CDR3 contains 14 residues. Trimming left V 10 bases short and J 5 bases short, with 17 bases between.

This clonotype was recorded at least ten times. The chain has TRBV2 and TRBJ2-5, with 14 bases lining up with TRBD2. CDR3 length: 16 amino acids. The germline gives CDR1 SNHLY, CDR2 FYNNEI. V shed 8 bases and J 1 base; nucleotides not matched to a gene: 6. The CDR3 reads CASGGLAGESQETQYF. The CDR3 region has the DNA TGTGCCAGCGGGGGACTAGCGGGGGAGAGCCAAGAGACCCAGTACTTC.

This clonotype was counted between two and nine times. The chain employs TRBV7-9 and TRBJ1-3; D gene ambiguous. This CDR3 spans 16 amino acids. Germline loops: CDR1 SEHNR, CDR2 FQNEAQ (reference sequence). Trimming took 5 bases from V and 0 from J, leaving 14 bases between them. The CDR3 DNA reads TGTGCCAGCAGCCACGGGCAGACAAGCTCTGGAAACACCATATATTTT. Encoded protein: CASSHGQTSSGNTIYF. The full variable domain, rest sourced from reference TRBV7-9 and TRBJ1-3, is DTGVSQNPRHKITKRGQNVTFRCDPISEHNRLYWYRQTLGQGPEFLTYFQNEAQLEKSRLLSDRFSAERPKGSFSTLEIQRTEQGDSAMYLCASSHGQTSSGNTIYFGEGSWLTVV.

This clonotype was detected ten times or more. The rearrangement links TRBV6-1 to TRBJ2-3; D is possibly TRBD1 or TRBD2 (6 bases each). V gave up 8 bases and J gave up 1 base, with 13 bases separating them. Germline V gene data show CDR1 as MNHNS and CDR2 as SASEGT. This CDR3 has 14 amino acids. In nucleotides, the CDR3 is TGTGCCAGCCGAGGGGGGCCGGGCACAGATACGCAGTATTTT. Amino acids: CASRGGPGTDTQYF.

V is TRBV19 and J is TRBJ1-2; 7 nucleotides line up with TRBD1. Looked up from germline, CDR1 is LNHDA and CDR2 is SQIVND (reference sequence). Trimming took 5 bases from V and 3 from J; bases not matched to a gene: 6. CDR3 length: 14 residues. The CDR3: CASSRQGIYYGYTF. The CDR3, as DNA: TGTGCCAGTAGTCGACAGGGAATCTACTATGGCTACACCTTC.

This clonotype was observed a few times. This could be a read error, since a much larger clone is one nucleotide away. The chain recombines TRBV3-1 with TRBJ2-5, with a tentative D call TRBD2 (5 bases). The germline gives CDR1 LGHDT, CDR2 YNNKEL (reference sequence). The CDR3 covers 15 residues. The chain's CDR3 is CACSQSRDAGETQYF. The CDR3 coding sequence is TGTGCCTGCAGCCAAAGCCGGGATGCGGGAGAGACCCAGTACTTC.

CDR3 loop: CSARDQRASIGYYEQYF. DNA for the CDR3: TGCAGTGCTAGAGATCAGCGGGCTAGCATAGGGTACTACGAGCAGTACTTC. V is TRBV20-1 and J is TRBJ2-7, with a tentative D call TRBD2 (6 bases). The length of the CDR3 is 17 residues. Trimming took off 0 bases at V and 3 bases at J, with 21 bases between the two ends. Germline V gives CDR1 DFQATT, CDR2 SNEGSKA (reference sequence).

This clonotype was recorded many times. J is TRBJ1-6 and V is TRBV6-1; 7 bases map to TRBD1. Germline V CDR1 and CDR2: MNHNS, SASEGT. V shed 6 bases, J shed 0 bases, and the junction held 8 bases outside the gene matches. The CDR3 covers 17 residues. CDR3 in DNA: TGTGCCAGCAGCCTCAGGGACAGTGGCTCCTATAATTCACCCCTCCACTTT. Protein sequence: CASSLRDSGSYNSPLHF.

In this sample, this clonotype turned up many times. V gene TRBV20-1 combines with J gene TRBJ2-1; TRBD2 matches 10 bases. The CDR3 totals 15 residues. With V trimmed by 1 base and J by 9 bases, 9 bases remained unmatched. In germline, CDR1 is DFQATT, CDR2 SNEGSKA (reference sequence). The CDR3 sequence: CSARAVLAGDTEQFF. The CDR3 DNA is TGCAGTGCTAGAGCGGTCCTAGCGGGAGATACTGAGCAGTTCTTC.

This clonotype has at least ten counts. V and J are TRBV5-1 and TRBJ2-7; D remains ambiguous. V was pared by 0 bases and J by 3 bases, with 7 bases between. From germline, CDR1 is SGHRS and CDR2 YFSETQ. This CDR3 contains 13 residues. The CDR3 loop is CASSLDPDYEQYF. CDR3 nucleotides: TGCGCCAGCAGCTTGGACCCCGACTACGAGCAGTACTTC.

This clonotype was observed many times. The genes are TRBV9 and TRBJ2-7, with D tentatively TRBD2 (6 bases). With 3 bases removed from V and 4 bases from J, the gap between germline ends came to 14 bases. Looked up from germline, CDR1 is SGDLS and CDR2 is YYNGEE. The CDR3 totals 14 residues. CDR3 loop: CASSAGTEGYEQYF. The CDR3 region has the DNA TGTGCCAGCAGCGCCGGGACTGAGGGATACGAGCAGTACTTC.

The chain combines TRBV30 with TRBJ1-5, with 8 nucleotides matching TRBD1. Germline CDR1 GTSNPN, CDR2 SVGIG (reference sequence). V dropped 1 base and J dropped 1; count of bases not matched to a gene: 9. CDR3 length: 17 residues. The CDR3 loop is CAWSALTGDGSNQPQHF. Written as DNA, the CDR3 is TGTGCCTGGAGTGCACTGACAGGGGATGGCAGCAATCAGCCCCAGCATTTT.

This clonotype has a count of ten or more. The gene calls are TRBV5-1 and TRBJ2-1, with 7 positions matching TRBD2. The CDR3 extends over 15 amino acids. The J segment lost 3 bases and the V segment lost 0 bases, leaving 3 bases of the junction unmatched. In germline, CDR1 is SGHRS, CDR2 YFSETQ. CDR3 loop: CASSLVASGYNEQFF. The CDR3 DNA reads as TGCGCCAGCAGCTTGGTCGCTAGCGGCTACAATGAGCAGTTCTTC.

In its sample, this clonotype was seen many times. The chain combines TRBV11-2 with TRBJ2-1; TRBD2 matches 15 bases. This CDR3 contains 16 residues. Germline assignment: CDR1 SGHAT and CDR2 FQNNGV. The V gene end was trimmed by 5 bases and the J gene end by 7 bases; junction bases not matched to a gene: 6. The CDR3 nucleotides read TGTGCCAGCAGCCCGCCGGGACTAGCGGGAGGTAATGAGCAGTTCTTC. This encodes CASSPPGLAGGNEQFF.

This clonotype has a count of ten or more. The chain links TRBV6-5 to TRBJ2-5; a possible D gene is TRBD2 (6 bases). CDR3 length: 15 residues. V shed 0 bases and J shed 4 bases, with 12 bases lying between them. Germline V gene lookup returns CDR1 MNHEY and CDR2 SVGAGI. Here the CDR3 reads CASSYSRGGGETQYF. Here the CDR3 DNA reads TGTGCCAGCAGTTACTCAAGGGGAGGCGGAGAGACCCAGTACTTC.

The table lists this clonotype with many counts. The V gene is TRBV5-4, the J gene TRBJ2-5; tentatively, D is TRBD1 (6 bases). Deletions cut 0 bases from V and 2 bases from J, with 11 bases between. This CDR3 is built from 15 residues. In germline, CDR1 is SGHNT, CDR2 YYREEE (reference sequence). The CDR3 nucleotides read TGTGCCAGCAGCTTGGCAGGGGTATCACAAGAGACCCAGTACTTC. Translation: CASSLAGVSQETQYF.

In its sample, this clonotype was seen many times. J is TRBJ2-1 and V is TRBV12-5; TRBD2 matches 8 bases. CDR1 is LGHNT, CDR2 FRNRAP, per germline. This CDR3 spans 16 amino acids. V was clipped by 0 bases and J by 3 bases; unmatched bases: 4. The CDR3 loop is CASGLVLSGGYNEQFF. The CDR3 DNA follows: TGTGCTAGTGGTTTGGTACTGAGCGGGGGCTACAATGAGCAGTTCTTC. The whole variable domain, filled in from reference TRBV12-5 and TRBJ2-1, reads DARVTQTPRHKVTEMGQEVTMRCQPILGHNTVFWYRQTMMQGLELLAYFRNRAPLDDSGMPKDRFSAEMPDATLATLKIQPSEPRDSAVYFCASGLVLSGGYNEQFFGPGTRLTVL.

This clonotype was seen ten or more times. V and J are TRBV27 and TRBJ2-3; 7 nucleotides line up with TRBD2. Trimming cost V 3 bases and J 2 bases; bases outside gene matches: 5. CDR1 MNHEY and CDR2 SMNVEV come from the germline V gene (reference sequence). The CDR3 loop spans 15 amino acids. The DNA of the CDR3 is TGTGCCAGCAGTTTGTGGGGGAGGGTCACAGATACGCAGTATTTT. Translated, it gives CASSLWGRVTDTQYF.

This clonotype was counted at least ten times. The CDR3: CSAGGWGQGPEVSYEQYF. The CDR3 nucleotides read TGCAGTGCAGGGGGTTGGGGACAAGGTCCCGAAGTATCCTACGAGCAGTACTTC. The J gene is TRBJ2-7, the V gene TRBV20-1, with a weak D call TRBD1 (6 bases). This CDR3 is built from 18 residues. Trimming removed 6 bases from V and 1 base from J, with 28 bases in between. Germline lookup yields CDR1 DFQATT and CDR2 SNEGSKA (reference sequence).

This clonotype was recorded many times. The genes are TRBV12-3 or TRBV12-4 and TRBJ2-1; 10 nucleotides match TRBD2. The CDR3 is 17 amino acids. The V gene end was trimmed by 6 bases and the J gene end by 6 bases; junction bases not matched to a gene: 14. The CDR3 DNA follows: TGTGCCAGCAGCCTACAAGTGTCTAGCGGGAGTGGCAATGAGCAGTTCTTC. Amino acid sequence: CASSLQVSSGSGNEQFF.

The V call is TRBV29-1, the J call TRBJ2-3; D perhaps matches TRBD2 (5 bases). Trimming pared 7 bases from V and 1 base from J, leaving 9 bases between. CDR1 and CDR2 (germline): SQVTM, ANQGSEA. CDR3 length equals 12 residues. In DNA, the CDR3 is TGCAGCGCTGGAGGTCGCACAGATACGCAGTATTTT. It translates to CSAGGRTDTQYF.

This clonotype showed up many times. The V and J genes are TRBV14 and TRBJ1-6; D is unclear. CDR1 and CDR2 (germline): SGHDN, FVKESK. V gave up 0 bases and J gave up 7 bases, with 7 bases separating them. The CDR3 loop spans 14 amino acids. The CDR3: CASSQEFRNSPLHF. DNA for the CDR3: TGTGCCAGCAGCCAAGAGTTCAGAAATTCACCCCTCCACTTT.

This clonotype was found many times. The V gene is TRBV12-3 or TRBV12-4, the J gene TRBJ1-1; possibly TRBD1 for D (5 bases). This CDR3 is built from 13 residues. The germline V and J ends were trimmed by 6 bases and 2 bases, with 10 bases remaining between them. The DNA of the CDR3 is TGTGCCAGCAGCCCACAGGACAACACTGAAGCTTTCTTT. This translates into CASSPQDNTEAFF.

This clonotype was found many times. The chain has TRBV4-1 and TRBJ1-4; no reliable D call. V gave up 4 bases and J gave up 3 bases, with 12 bases separating them. This CDR3 is 15 amino acids long. The germline CDR1 and CDR2 sequences are MGHRA and YSYEKL. The DNA for the CDR3 is TGCGCCAGCAGCCCCTTATCCGGGCCTAATGAAAAACTGTTTTTT. This sequence encodes CASSPLSGPNEKLFF.

This clonotype appeared many times. J is TRBJ2-1 and V is TRBV3-1; the D is unclear. This CDR3 spans 17 amino acids. The germline V gene has CDR1 LGHDT and CDR2 YNNKEL (reference sequence). Trimming removed 1 base from V and 10 bases from J, with 23 bases in between. CDR3 loop: CASSQGFSGRESHEQFF. CDR3 DNA: TGTGCCAGCAGCCAAGGATTTTCAGGCAGAGAGTCACACGAGCAGTTCTTC.

This clonotype has only a few counts. The chain employs TRBV5-6 and TRBJ2-5; TRBD2 might be the D (5 bases). This CDR3 is 16 amino acids long. V dropped 9 bases and J dropped 0 bases, with 21 bases sitting between them. Per germline, CDR1 SGHDT and CDR2 YYEEEE. The CDR3 DNA follows: TGTGCCATGAGCCCCGGACTGCCGACCAACCAAGAGACCCAGTACTTC. This codes for CAMSPGLPTNQETQYF.

This clonotype was seen at least ten times. The chain uses TRBV6-6 and TRBJ1-2; D not certain. CDR3 size: 13 residues. Germline values: CDR1 MNHNY, CDR2 SVGAGI (reference sequence). Trimming took off 6 bases at V and 3 bases at J, with 11 bases between the two ends. The CDR3 protein is CASRATDYYGYTF. CDR3 bases: TGTGCCAGCAGGGCGACTGACTACTATGGCTACACCTTC.

This clonotype has ten or more counts. The chain recombines TRBV6-1 with TRBJ2-6; TRBD1 is a possible D gene (6 bases). The CDR3 is made up of 15 amino acids. V lost 5 bases and J lost 2, with 10 bases in between. Germline CDR1 is MNHNS and CDR2 is SASEGT. CDR3 loop: CASSRQEAGANVLTF. For the CDR3, the DNA is TGTGCCAGCAGTCGACAGGAGGCTGGGGCCAACGTCCTGACTTTC.

In this sample, this clonotype turned up many times. The V gene is TRBV28, the J gene TRBJ2-7, with D unclear. Germline CDR1 MDHEN, CDR2 SYDVKM. The CDR3 spans 13 residues. V was clipped by 6 bases and J by 0 bases, with 9 bases between them. The CDR3 DNA sequence: TGTGCCAGCAGGCCCGCTCTCTCCTACGAGCAGTACGTC. This encodes CASRPALSYEQYV.

This clonotype came up many times. The V call is TRBV10-3, the J call TRBJ1-2; the match to TRBD1 covers 8 bases. The CDR3 has 11 residues. CDR1 ENHRY and CDR2 SYGVKD come from the germline V gene. The V gene end was trimmed by 8 bases and the J gene end by 6 bases; junction bases not matched to a gene: 2. CDR3 amino acids: CAISGGDGYTF. The CDR3 DNA reads as TGTGCCATCTCAGGGGGCGATGGCTACACCTTC.

This clonotype was counted at least ten times. This sequence joins TRBV5-1 and TRBJ1-6; D gene ambiguous. The germline V and J ends were trimmed by 0 bases and 19 bases, with 14 bases remaining between them. The V gene's germline CDR1 is SGHRS and CDR2 YFSETQ. The CDR3 is made up of 12 amino acids. The CDR3 spells CASSLAGEGQHF. In nucleotides, the CDR3 is TGCGCCAGCAGCTTGGCCGGTGAGGGCCAGCACTTT.

There are many counts of this clonotype. V gene TRBV15 combines with J gene TRBJ1-3; D gene uncertain. V was cut by 1 base and J by 7 bases, with 8 bases left in between. Germline V gene lookup returns CDR1 LNHNV and CDR2 YYDKDF (reference sequence). CDR3 length: 13 amino acids. Here the CDR3 DNA reads TGTGCCACCAGCAGAGGGCCGGGGAACACCATATATTTT. It specifies CATSRGPGNTIYF.